The T cell receptor (beta chain) described here comes from a study of blood T cell repertoires in COVID-19. Study information: Samples representing acute and convalescent COVID-19 were sourced from the United States, Italy and Spain. Sources were T cells, B-cell-depleted T cells, or PBMCs; the material itself was cDNA or gDNA.

Per the germline V gene, CDR1 is SGHAT and CDR2 is FQNNGV. This CDR3 is 11 amino acids long. V was shortened by 5 bases and J by 6 bases, with 6 bases between the two germline ends. In the authors' workflow: Estimated nucleated cell counts came from reference gene primer amplification. Sequenced by immunoSEQ multiplex PCR; TCRdb stores in-frame clones only, minus some. The V and J calls and clone size were taken over from that table, and D and trimming were inferred from the DNA. The sample lists 45,000 or so clones, roughly four fifths occurring once. The source of this sequence is a human donor in a cohort sampled during active COVID-19. This chain joins TRBV11-2 and TRBJ2-3; D is unresolved. Sequenced sample: peripheral blood. CDR3 nucleotide sequence: TGTGCCAGCAGCCCCCCGGATACGCAGTATTTT. As protein: CASSPPDTQYF.